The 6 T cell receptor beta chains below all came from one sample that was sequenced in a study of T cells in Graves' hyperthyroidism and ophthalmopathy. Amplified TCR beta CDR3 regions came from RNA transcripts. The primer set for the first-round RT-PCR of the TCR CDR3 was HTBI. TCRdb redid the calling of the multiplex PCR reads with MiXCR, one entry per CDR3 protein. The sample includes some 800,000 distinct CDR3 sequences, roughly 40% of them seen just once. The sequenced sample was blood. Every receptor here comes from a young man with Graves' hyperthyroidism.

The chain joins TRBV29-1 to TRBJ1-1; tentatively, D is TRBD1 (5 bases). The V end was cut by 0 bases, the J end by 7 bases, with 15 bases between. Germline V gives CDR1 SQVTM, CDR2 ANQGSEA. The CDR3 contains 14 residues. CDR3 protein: CSVEDQEGPLEAFF. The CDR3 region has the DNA TGCAGCGTTGAAGATCAGGAGGGGCCCCTTGAAGCTTTCTTT.

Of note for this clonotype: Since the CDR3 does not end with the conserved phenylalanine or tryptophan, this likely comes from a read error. This chain's CDR3 is CASSHTSGANVLTS. Here the CDR3 DNA reads TGTGCCAGCAGTCACACCTCTGGGGCCAACGTCCTGACTTCC. The chain links TRBV6-5 to TRBJ2-6; D gene ambiguous. The CDR3 totals 14 residues. Germline-derived CDR1 and CDR2 are MNHEY and SVGAGI. V lost 5 bases and J 0 bases, leaving 5 bases between the germline ends.

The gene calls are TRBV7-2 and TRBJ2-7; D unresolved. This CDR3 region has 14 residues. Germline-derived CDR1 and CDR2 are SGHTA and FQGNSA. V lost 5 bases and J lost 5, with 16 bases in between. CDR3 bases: TGTGCCAGCAGCGTCCCGGGCCTGGGCCACGAGCAGTACTTC. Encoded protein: CASSVPGLGHEQYF.

CDR3 DNA: TGTGCCACCAGCAGCTTAATTCGGGCCGGGGAGCTGTTTTTT. Its protein product is CATSSLIRAGELFF. The J gene is TRBJ2-2, the V gene TRBV15, with unresolved D. Trimming removed 3 bases at V and 6 bases at J, with 11 bases between. Germline V CDR1 and CDR2: LNHNV, YYDKDF (reference sequence). CDR3 length: 14 residues.

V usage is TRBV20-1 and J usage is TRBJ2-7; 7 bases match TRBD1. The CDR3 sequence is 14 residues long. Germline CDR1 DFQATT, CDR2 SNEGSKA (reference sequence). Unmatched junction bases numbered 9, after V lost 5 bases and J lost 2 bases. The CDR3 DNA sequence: TGCAGTGCTGGCGCGAGACAGGGCACCTACGAGCAGTACTTC. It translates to CSAGARQGTYEQYF.

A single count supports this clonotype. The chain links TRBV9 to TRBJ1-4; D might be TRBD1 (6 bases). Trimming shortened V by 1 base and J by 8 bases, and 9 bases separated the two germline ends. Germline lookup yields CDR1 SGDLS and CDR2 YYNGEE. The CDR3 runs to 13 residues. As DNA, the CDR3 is TGTGCCAGCAGCGTAACACAGGGAGAAAAACTGTTTTTT. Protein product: CASSVTQGEKLFF. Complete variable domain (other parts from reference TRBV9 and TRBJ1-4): DSGVTQTPKHLITATGQRVTLRCSPRSGDLSVYWYQQSLDQGLQFLIQYYNGEERAKGNILERFSAQQFPDLHSELNLSSLELGDSALYFCASSVTQGEKLFFGSGTQLSVL.